These 28 T cell receptor beta chains share one sample of origin, sequenced in a study of identical twins. TCRdb re-called the 5' RACE reads through MiXCR, storing one row per CDR3 protein. The profile covers just over 450,000 distinct CDR3 sequences, with 13% to 15% appearing a single time and around 0.52% taken by the ten largest. The same sample was also used in a study of yellow fever vaccine responses in identical twins.

The sample was CD4+ T cells sorted from blood. All receptors come from a woman aged 18-29 years in good health.

This clonotype appeared a few times. The chain links TRBV20-1 to TRBJ1-5; D might be TRBD1 (6 bases). Germline V CDR1 and CDR2: DFQATT, SNEGSKA (reference sequence). This CDR3 contains 14 residues. V lost 2 bases to trimming and J lost 0 bases, with 8 bases between them. CDR3: CSARRGNSNQPQHF. The CDR3, as DNA: TGCAGTGCTAGAAGGGGGAATAGCAATCAGCCCCAGCATTTT.

The V gene is TRBV7-3, the J gene TRBJ2-7; 7 bases line up with TRBD2. Germline V gives CDR1 SGHTA, CDR2 FQGTGA. The CDR3 is 15 residues long. The V and J ends lost 1 base and 3 bases, in that order; junction bases with no gene match: 6. CDR3 sequence: CASSLRGGPLYEQYF. Written as DNA, the CDR3 is TGTGCCAGCAGCTTAAGGGGGGGACCCCTCTACGAGCAGTACTTC.

This clonotype turned up a few times. The genes are TRBV4-3 and TRBJ2-1, with 8 bases that match TRBD2. V shed 0 bases and J 2 bases; nucleotides not matched to a gene: 3. Germline loops: CDR1 LGHNA, CDR2 YSLEER. This CDR3 contains 16 residues. CDR3 nucleotide sequence: TGCGCCAGCAGCCAAGATTTAGCGGGAACCTACAATGAGCAGTTCTTC. Translated: CASSQDLAGTYNEQFF.

This clonotype was seen ten or more times. This chain connects TRBV5-1 to TRBJ2-3; 12 nucleotides agree with TRBD2. Trimming removed 3 bases from V and 6 bases from J; junction bases left unmatched: 5. This CDR3 comprises 15 residues. CDR1 is SGHRS and CDR2 is YFSETQ in the germline V gene. CDR3 loop: CASSSSSGGADTQYF. In nucleotides, the CDR3 is TGCGCCAGCAGCTCCTCTAGCGGGGGGGCTGATACGCAGTATTTT. The full variable domain, in which reference TRBV5-1 and TRBJ2-3 provide the parts outside the CDR3, is KAGVTQTPRYLIKTRGQQVTLSCSPISGHRSVSWYQQTPGQGLQFLFEYFSETQRNKGNFPGRFSGRQFSNSRSEMNVSTLELGDSALYLCASSSSSGGADTQYFGPGTRLTVL.

This chain joins TRBV25-1 and TRBJ2-1, with 11 positions matching TRBD2. The CDR3 is 15 amino acids. CDR1 MGHDK and CDR2 SYGVNS come from the germline V gene. V gave up 3 bases and J gave up 3 bases; unmatched junction bases: 1. The CDR3 protein is CASSDLAGGYNEQFF. The CDR3 DNA reads as TGTGCCAGCAGTGACCTAGCGGGAGGCTACAATGAGCAGTTCTTC.

V usage is TRBV12-3 or TRBV12-4 and J usage is TRBJ2-3, with unresolved D. V lost 6 bases to trimming and J lost 2 bases, with 12 bases between them. The CDR3 runs to 14 residues. CDR3 region: CASSLFGPTDTQYF. The CDR3 bases are TGTGCCAGCAGCCTTTTCGGACCCACAGATACGCAGTATTTT.

The V gene is TRBV9, the J gene TRBJ2-5; TRBD1 matches 10 bases. Per germline, CDR1 SGDLS and CDR2 YYNGEE. Germline trimming cut 6 bases from V and 1 base from J; bases unmatched to any gene: 9. The CDR3 sequence is 16 residues long. The CDR3 spells CASTPTGTGAQETQYF. The CDR3 nucleotides read TGTGCCAGCACCCCAACCGGGACAGGGGCCCAAGAGACCCAGTACTTC.

CDR3 in DNA: TGTGCCACCAGCAGAGGGTTGGGGGGCCGGGGCACTGAAGCTTTCTTT. The encoded protein is CATSRGLGGRGTEAFF. The chain couples TRBV15 to TRBJ1-1, with a weak D call TRBD1 (6 bases). V lost 1 base and J lost 4, with 16 bases in between. Germline CDR1 reads LNHNV; CDR2 reads YYDKDF (reference sequence). The CDR3 has 16 residues.

Ten or more counts support this clonotype. The chain is built from TRBV7-2 and TRBJ1-1; a weak D match, TRBD1 (5 bases). The CDR3 is 15 residues long. V lost 3 bases and J lost 2, with 13 bases in between. The germline V gene encodes CDR1 SGHTA and CDR2 FQGNSA. DNA for the CDR3: TGTGCCAGCAGCTTCCGGGGCAAGTTAAACACTGAAGCTTTCTTT. This gives the protein CASSFRGKLNTEAFF.

This clonotype appeared a few times. The V and J genes are TRBV20-1 and TRBJ2-1; tentative D call: TRBD2 (6 bases). CDR3 length: 15 residues. Trimming removed 0 bases from V and 2 bases from J, with 11 bases in between. From germline, CDR1 is DFQATT and CDR2 SNEGSKA (reference sequence). The CDR3 here is CSARDWGGTYNEQFF. Here the CDR3 DNA reads TGCAGTGCTAGAGATTGGGGCGGGACCTACAATGAGCAGTTCTTC.

This clonotype was found many times. The V call is TRBV20-1, the J call TRBJ2-1; 13 bases map to TRBD2. CDR3 length equals 17 residues. J was trimmed by 3 bases and V by 1 base; bases with no gene match: 6. CDR1 DFQATT and CDR2 SNEGSKA come from the germline V gene (reference sequence). DNA of the CDR3: TGCAGTGCTAGAGCGGTACTAGCGGGAGGGTACTACAATGAGCAGTTCTTC. It yields the protein CSARAVLAGGYYNEQFF.

CDR3 sequence: CAIGGRGRYNEQFF. CDR3 DNA: TGTGCCATCGGGGGGAGGGGGCGTTACAATGAGCAGTTCTTC. The chain couples TRBV7-8 to TRBJ2-1; the D gene could be TRBD1 or TRBD2 (7 bases each). The CDR3 consists of 14 residues. Trimming shortened V by 10 bases and J by 4 bases, and 17 bases separated the two germline ends. Germline V CDR1 and CDR2: SGHVS, FQNEAQ.

CDR3: CASSFGSRGSDTQYF. CDR3 sequence (DNA): TGCGCCAGCAGCTTTGGTTCGCGGGGGTCAGATACGCAGTATTTT. V usage is TRBV5-1 and J usage is TRBJ2-3, with 7 positions matching TRBD2. Germline values: CDR1 SGHRS, CDR2 YFSETQ. Losses at the gene ends were 2 bases for V and 4 bases for J; bases not matched to a gene: 7. This CDR3 spans 15 amino acids.

In this sample, this clonotype turned up a few times. Written as DNA, the CDR3 is TGTGCCAGCAGGCCAACAGGGGCGCAGGGGGAGCTGTTTTTT. Its protein product is CASRPTGAQGELFF. The genes are TRBV6-2 or TRBV6-3 and TRBJ2-2; 7 nucleotides match TRBD1. Trimming at V came to 6 bases and at J to 8 bases, leaving 9 bases not matched to a gene. The length of the CDR3 is 14 residues. The germline V gene has CDR1 MNHEY and CDR2 SVGEGT.

The sample holds a few counts of this clonotype. J is TRBJ2-7 and V is TRBV7-9; no reliable D call. The CDR3 runs to 14 residues. Trimming cost V 0 bases and J 6 bases, with 12 bases left between them. Germline V lookup: CDR1 SEHNR, CDR2 FQNEAQ (reference sequence). CDR3 region: CASSLASQAREQYF. CDR3 bases: TGTGCCAGCAGCTTAGCGTCCCAGGCCCGCGAGCAGTACTTC. The entire variable domain, with the rest obtained from reference TRBV7-9 and TRBJ2-7, is as follows: DTGVSQNPRHKITKRGQNVTFRCDPISEHNRLYWYRQTLGQGPEFLTYFQNEAQLEKSRLLSDRFSAERPKGSFSTLEIQRTEQGDSAMYLCASSLASQAREQYFGPGTRLTVT.

This rearrangement joins TRBV12-3 or TRBV12-4 to TRBJ2-5; a weak D match, TRBD1 (6 bases). The ends were cut back, 3 bases at V and 7 bases at J, with 9 bases in the middle. The CDR3 consists of 12 residues. The chain's CDR3 is CASSLAGATQYF. CDR3 nucleotides: TGTGCCAGCAGTTTGGCAGGGGCGACCCAGTACTTC.

Only a few counts were recorded for this clonotype. V and J are TRBV7-2 and TRBJ2-7; tentatively, D is TRBD1 (6 bases). This CDR3 region has 15 residues. V was trimmed by 1 base and J by 5 bases, leaving 15 bases between them. Germline V gene lookup returns CDR1 SGHTA and CDR2 FQGNSA. This chain's CDR3 is CASSLGSRGSNEQYF. The CDR3 DNA sequence: TGTGCCAGCAGCTTAGGCTCCAGGGGAAGCAACGAGCAGTACTTC.

In this sample, this clonotype turned up a few times. This chain joins TRBV6-1 and TRBJ1-1; 7 bases match TRBD1. The CDR3 extends over 15 amino acids. The V gene end was trimmed by 5 bases and the J gene end by 1 base; junction bases not matched to a gene: 7. Germline CDR1 and CDR2: MNHNS and SASEGT. The CDR3 DNA follows: TGTGCCAGCAGTACCACAGGGGCCGGGAACACTGAAGCTTTCTTT. Its protein is CASSTTGAGNTEAFF.

This clonotype was detected only a few times. This chain joins TRBV7-2 and TRBJ1-5, with D possibly being TRBD1 (6 bases). The length of the CDR3 is 13 residues. Germline V gives CDR1 SGHTA, CDR2 FQGNSA. With 4 bases removed from V and 11 bases from J, the gap between germline ends came to 15 bases. This CDR3 is CASSWDTRGTQHF. CDR3 nucleotide sequence: TGTGCCAGCAGCTGGGACACAAGGGGGACCCAGCATTTT. Drawing the rest from reference TRBV7-2 and TRBJ1-5, the complete variable domain is GAGVSQSPSNKVTEKGKDVELRCDPISGHTALYWYRQSLGQGLEFLIYFQGNSAPDKSGLPSDRFSAERTGGSVSTLTIQRTQQEDSAVYLCASSWDTRGTQHFGDGTRLSIL.

The sample holds a few counts of this clonotype. The rearrangement joins TRBV28 to TRBJ1-2; TRBD1 might be the D (5 bases). This CDR3 has 14 amino acids. Trimming removed 4 bases from V and 6 bases from J, with 15 bases in between. Looked up from germline, CDR1 is MDHEN and CDR2 is SYDVKM. The CDR3 DNA follows: TGTGCCAGCAGTTCGCCGACAGTTAGGAATGGCTACACCTTC. Protein sequence: CASSSPTVRNGYTF.

This clonotype was counted at least ten times. The chain carries TRBV5-1 and TRBJ2-5; tentatively, D is TRBD2 (5 bases). Looked up from germline, CDR1 is SGHRS and CDR2 is YFSETQ. CDR3 length: 14 amino acids. The ends were cut back, 1 base at V and 3 bases at J, with 10 bases in the middle. Written as DNA, the CDR3 is TGCGCCAGCAGCTTGACTAGTGGGGAAGAGACCCAGTACTTC. It is translated as CASSLTSGEETQYF.

At least ten counts were recorded for this clonotype. This chain connects TRBV12-3 or TRBV12-4 to TRBJ1-2; D gene unclear. Trimming took off 3 bases at V and 7 bases at J, with 18 bases between the two ends. The CDR3 contains 15 residues. CDR3 nucleotide sequence: TGTGCCAGCAGTTTTGGCCGGCGGGGAGTCGGTGGCTACACCTTC. Protein sequence: CASSFGRRGVGGYTF.

A remark on this clonotype: This may stem from a read error, because a much larger clone lies one nucleotide away. The genes are TRBV7-2 and TRBJ2-1; 9 nucleotides agree with TRBD2. The ends lost 0 bases at V and 8 bases at J; junction bases unmatched: 5. In germline, CDR1 is SGHTA, CDR2 FQGNSA. The CDR3 sequence is 15 residues long. The CDR3 is CTSSLASGLAHEQFF. CDR3 in DNA: TGTACCAGCAGCTTAGCTAGCGGACTAGCGCATGAGCAGTTCTTC.

There are a few counts of this clonotype. The chain combines TRBV10-2 with TRBJ2-2; D is uncertain. Trimming removed 2 bases at V and 6 bases at J, with 7 bases between. Per the germline V gene, CDR1 is WSHSY and CDR2 is SAAADI. The CDR3 totals 13 residues. CDR3 DNA: TGCGCCAGCAGTGAGACGCGGCCCGGGGAGCTGTTTTTT. This gives the protein CASSETRPGELFF.

The V call is TRBV12-3 or TRBV12-4, the J call TRBJ2-1; 7 nucleotides align to TRBD2. The CDR3 totals 11 residues. V gave up 5 bases and J gave up 10 bases; unmatched junction bases: 2. The CDR3 sequence is CASSRGREQFF. CDR3 nucleotide sequence: TGTGCCAGCAGTCGCGGGAGAGAGCAGTTCTTC.

This clonotype has more than one count but fewer than ten. The CDR3 nucleotides are TGCGCCAGCGACTCAGGGGGCCCGAACACTGAAGCTTTCTTT. Translated: CASDSGGPNTEAFF. This chain uses TRBV5-1 with TRBJ1-1; 8 nucleotides match TRBD1. This CDR3 is built from 14 residues. Trimming took 7 bases from V and 1 from J; bases not matched to a gene: 6. Germline lookup yields CDR1 SGHRS and CDR2 YFSETQ.

The J gene is TRBJ1-2, the V gene TRBV24-1, with D possibly TRBD1 on 5 matching bases. Germline CDR1 KGHDR, CDR2 SFDVKD. Trimming stripped 12 bases from V and 2 bases from J, with 9 bases between. The CDR3 loop spans 11 amino acids. This CDR3 reads CAAGGNYGYTF. The CDR3 DNA reads TGTGCCGCGGGGGGGAACTATGGCTACACCTTC.

The table lists this clonotype with many counts. The chain joins TRBV12-3 or TRBV12-4 to TRBJ1-1, with D perhaps TRBD1 (5 bases). The CDR3 sequence is 15 residues long. Trimming removed 4 bases from V and 6 bases from J, with 18 bases in between. CDR3 DNA sequence: TGTGCCAGCAGTTCCCCGGCGGCAGGGAGGTCTGAAGCTTTCTTT. Translated, it gives CASSSPAAGRSEAFF.